This entry describes one T cell receptor beta chain. This clonotype was seen just once. The antigen it recognizes is unknown. No qualities accompany the bases; no much larger clone lies one base away. One read offers little support. The data derive from a study of CD8 T cells in Susac syndrome (dated by TCRdb to between 2019 and 2020). Describing the broader study: Repertoire sequencing was used to test whether CD8+ T cell activation and differentiation in Susac syndrome was antigen driven. The research as a whole found: The number of individuals in the TCR sequencing and HLA analysis was recognized as being relatively small.

RNA was extracted using the RNeasy kit, and roughly 0.5 to 1 microgram was reverse transcribed with random hexamers. The immunoSEQ multiplex PCR assay, which covers 54 Vbeta and 13 Jbeta segments, was used to amplify TCR beta CDR3 regions. PCR amplification bias was corrected by using a synthetic template baseline for primer optimization and computational correction. The published analysis was carried out like this. Reads were annotated to V, D and J genes according to IMGT and were analyzed with immunoSEQ Analyzer, with only productive sequences retained. To calculate clonality, Shannon entropy was normalized by log2 of the number of productive unique sequences and then subtracted from one. Public and private clones were assessed among the 100 most prevalent clones of each patient and control. Clones were defined as Susac-specific when absent from the healthy and MS cohorts, from about a thousand published viral clones and from other ImmuneACCESS disease sequences. Clones were called with MiXCR by TCRdb after fastp trimmed the public reads at Q25, and only in-frame beta chains were retained. Every distinct CDR3 protein forms one entry, paired with its most common genes and DNA. These V and J calls derive from TCRdb rather than the authors' analysis. The sample table lists roughly 160,000 distinct CDR3 sequences, around 94% of them with a count of one. The top ten constitute over 0.12% of the sample.

High-throughput TCR beta sequencing profiled peripheral blood CD8+ and CD4+ T cells from healthy donors, Susac syndrome patients and multiple sclerosis patients. Healthy donors were age- and sex-matched controls. Bulk CD8+ and CD4+ T cells were purified magnetically by negative isolation, whereas CD8+ TEMRA cells were enriched by FACS. Blood was collected in EDTA tubes and processed within 24 hours, with PBMCs isolated through density gradient centrifugation. PBMCs intended for TCR sequencing were cryopreserved in liquid nitrogen and were subsequently thawed in a 37 degrees C water bath. The sorted or isolated CD4+, CD8+ and CD8+ TEMRA cells had a purity of 90% or higher. The CDR3 starts with the cysteine, ends with the phenylalanine, and has 14 residues. Just CDR3 DNA is preserved here, 42 bases in frame from base 1. CDR1 and CDR2 (MDHEN, SYDVKM) derive from the germline V gene.

The receptor chain draws on TRBV28 and TRBJ2-1, with TRBD2 as a weak D call on 5 bases. This TCR derives from a human donor in good health. Sequences were obtained from CD4+ T cells from PBMCs. The CDR3 protein sequence reads: CAATEGISYNEQFF. The nucleotide sequence reads TGTGCGGCTACAGAGGGAATCTCCTACAATGAGCAGTTCTTC.